This note documents a single TCR beta chain sequence. Its antigen is unknown. V gave up 1 base and J gave up 3 bases, with 10 bases separating them. Germline assignment: CDR1 SEHNR and CDR2 FQNEAQ (reference sequence). CDR3 length equals 15 residues. These data are taken from a study of T cell repertoires and Cas9 in healthy adults. The wider study: SpCas9-reactive CD4 and CD8 T cells were characterized for potency, cytotoxicity and lineage.

Overall study results and limits: SpCas9-reactive effector T cells were reportedly restrained in vitro by SpCas9-reactive regulatory T cells.

Sequencing was performed with immunoSEQ multiplex PCR; in TCRdb, only in-frame clones are kept and a portion is missing. The repertoire holds about 15,000 clones, with about nine tenths as singletons. V gene TRBV7-9 combines with J gene TRBJ2-4, with no clear D. Source material: Tregs (CD4+, CD25+, CD127-, CD137-, CD154-) from PBMCs; culture status not recorded. This receptor was obtained from a human donor in good health. Here the CDR3 DNA reads TGTGCCAGCAGCTTAGATCGTCCTCTCAAAAACATTCAGTACTTC. Protein sequence: CASSLDRPLKNIQYF.